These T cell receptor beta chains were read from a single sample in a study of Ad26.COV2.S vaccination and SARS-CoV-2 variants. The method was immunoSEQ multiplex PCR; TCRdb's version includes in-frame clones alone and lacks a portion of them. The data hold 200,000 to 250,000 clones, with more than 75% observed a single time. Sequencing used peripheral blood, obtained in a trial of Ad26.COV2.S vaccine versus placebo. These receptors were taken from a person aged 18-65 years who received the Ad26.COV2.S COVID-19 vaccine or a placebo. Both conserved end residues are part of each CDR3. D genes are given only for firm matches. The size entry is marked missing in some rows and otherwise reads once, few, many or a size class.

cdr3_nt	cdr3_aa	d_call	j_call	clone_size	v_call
TGTGCCAGCAGGAGGGACGATGAGCAGTTCTTC	CASRRDDEQFF	NA	TRBJ2-1	NA	TRBV12-3/TRBV12-4
TGTGCCAGTAGTATTAGGGGAAGGGCTAACACCGGGGAGCTGTTTTTT	CASSIRGRANTGELFF	NA	TRBJ2-2	few	TRBV19
TGTGCCAGCAGTTCCGGGACTAACACCGGGGAGCTGTTTTTT	CASSSGTNTGELFF	NA	TRBJ2-2	NA	TRBV2
TGTGCCAGCAGCTACAGACAGTCTAGCACAGATACGCAGTATTTT	CASSYRQSSTDTQYF	NA	TRBJ2-3	NA	TRBV7-2
TGTGCCAGCAGCGTAGGATCCTATGGAAACACCATATATTTT	CASSVGSYGNTIYF	NA	TRBJ1-3	few	TRBV9
TGTGCCAGTAGTTTTGTCGGGATCGGCCGCGAGCAGTACTTC	CASSFVGIGREQYF	NA	TRBJ2-7	NA	TRBV19
TGTGCCACCAGCAGGGGTGGAGGACTCTCTGGAAACACCATATATTTT	CATSRGGGLSGNTIYF	NA	TRBJ1-3	NA	TRBV15
TGTGCCAGCAGCCAAGCCTCTTGGGGAGCAACAGATACGCAGTATTTT	CASSQASWGATDTQYF	NA	TRBJ2-3	NA	TRBV14
TGTGCCAGCAGCCCTAGCGGGAGCTCCTACAATGAGCAGTTCTTC	CASSPSGSSYNEQFF	TRBD2	TRBJ2-1	NA	TRBV7-3
TGTGCCAGCAGTAACGCACCGGAGCCCCAGCATTTT	CASSNAPEPQHF	NA	TRBJ1-5	NA	TRBV28
TGTGCCAGCAGCTCCGGGGGGGCCCAGTACTTC	CASSSGGAQYF	TRBD2	TRBJ2-5	NA	TRBV11-2
TGTGCCAGCAGCGCCCCGGGAGCCTCGGGGGCCAACGTCCTGACTTTC	CASSAPGASGANVLTF	NA	TRBJ2-6	NA	TRBV9
TGTGCCATCAGTCTCCTGCCTAGCGGGATCACAGATACGCAGTATTTT	CAISLLPSGITDTQYF	TRBD2	TRBJ2-3	NA	TRBV10-3
TGTGCCACCAGTGATTTGAACACTGAAGCTTTCTTT	CATSDLNTEAFF	NA	TRBJ1-1	NA	TRBV24-1
TGTGCCAGCAGTTACTCGACTCCATACACCATATATTTT	CASSYSTPYTIYF	NA	TRBJ1-3	few	TRBV6-2/TRBV6-3
TGTGCCAGCAGACCTCCGGGACAGGGTCCCACTGAAGCTTTCTTT	CASRPPGQGPTEAFF	TRBD1	TRBJ1-1	NA	TRBV7-9
TGTGCCAGCAGTAGGACGGGAAGGAATGAGCAGTTCTTC	CASSRTGRNEQFF	NA	TRBJ2-1	NA	TRBV6-2/TRBV6-3
TGCGCCAGCAGCCAACAGCGGGACGGGTACGAGCAGTACTTC	CASSQQRDGYEQYF	TRBD2	TRBJ2-7	NA	TRBV4-3
TGTGCCAGCAGCTTAAATGAAGGGGGAGAGGAGCAGTTCTTC	CASSLNEGGEEQFF	NA	TRBJ2-1	NA	TRBV7-6
TGTGCCAGCAGTTACTCGCAGTCAGTGGTTACGCAGTATTTT	CASSYSQSVVTQYF	NA	TRBJ2-3	NA	TRBV6-5
TGTGCCAGTAGTGTAACCGTAAGCTCCTATAATTCACCCCTCCACTTT	CASSVTVSSYNSPLHF	NA	TRBJ1-6	NA	TRBV19
TGTGCCAGCAGCTACCAGACAGGGCTCAATTCACCCCTCCACTTT	CASSYQTGLNSPLHF	TRBD1	TRBJ1-6	NA	TRBV5-4
TGTGCCAGCAGCCGCGGGACAGCTGGGACCCAGTACTTC	CASSRGTAGTQYF	NA	TRBJ2-5	NA	TRBV7-3
TGCGCCAGCAGCCAGGCTGGGAGGGAAAAACTGTTTTTT	CASSQAGREKLFF	NA	TRBJ1-4	NA	TRBV5-1
TGTGCCAGCAGCTTGCGGGACAGGGGGACTGAAGCTTTCTTT	CASSLRDRGTEAFF	TRBD1	TRBJ1-1	NA	TRBV7-9
TGTGCCTGGAAGGAACGGGTGAACACTGAAGCTTTCTTT	CAWKERVNTEAFF	NA	TRBJ1-1	NA	TRBV30
TGTGCCAGCAGTTTGTCCGGAAGAAACACCATATATTTT	CASSLSGRNTIYF	NA	TRBJ1-3	NA	TRBV28
TGTGCCAGCAGTTACTTAGACACTTACACCGGGGAGCTGTTTTTT	CASSYLDTYTGELFF	NA	TRBJ2-2	NA	TRBV6-5
TGTGCCAGCAGCTTGGAACAGGGTATCGCCTCCTACGAGCAGTACTTC	CASSLEQGIASYEQYF	NA	TRBJ2-7	NA	TRBV5-8
TGTGCCAGCAGCCAAGATCCTCGGGAGACAGGCTCCCCTGAAGCTTTCTTT	CASSQDPRETGSPEAFF	NA	TRBJ1-1	NA	TRBV14
TGTGCCAGCAGTCCTCTTTCAGGGGGAATGGGAACCGGGGAGCTGTTTTTT	CASSPLSGGMGTGELFF	TRBD1	TRBJ2-2	NA	TRBV28
TGTGCCAGCAGGGCTCAGGGATCGCATTCACCCCTCCACTTT	CASRAQGSHSPLHF	NA	TRBJ1-6	once	TRBV7-3
TGTGCCAGCAGCCTGGGACTGGCCCAAGAGACCCAGTACTTC	CASSLGLAQETQYF	NA	TRBJ2-5	few	TRBV7-2
TGTGCCAGCAGCCTATGTTTAGGAAGACCCTCCAATCAGCCCCAGCATTTT	CASSLCLGRPSNQPQHF	NA	TRBJ1-5	NA	TRBV3-1/TRBV3-2
TGTGCCAGCAGCTTTCCGGGGGGGCCAAAGGCGAATGAGCAGTTCTTC	CASSFPGGPKANEQFF	TRBD2	TRBJ2-1	NA	TRBV5-4
TGTGCCAGCCTCGGACAGGGATGGGGCTACACCTTC	CASLGQGWGYTF	TRBD1	TRBJ1-2	NA	TRBV27
TGCGCCAGCAGCCAAGATTCACAAGCGGCTAGCACAGATACGCAGTATTTT	CASSQDSQAASTDTQYF	NA	TRBJ2-3	NA	TRBV4-3